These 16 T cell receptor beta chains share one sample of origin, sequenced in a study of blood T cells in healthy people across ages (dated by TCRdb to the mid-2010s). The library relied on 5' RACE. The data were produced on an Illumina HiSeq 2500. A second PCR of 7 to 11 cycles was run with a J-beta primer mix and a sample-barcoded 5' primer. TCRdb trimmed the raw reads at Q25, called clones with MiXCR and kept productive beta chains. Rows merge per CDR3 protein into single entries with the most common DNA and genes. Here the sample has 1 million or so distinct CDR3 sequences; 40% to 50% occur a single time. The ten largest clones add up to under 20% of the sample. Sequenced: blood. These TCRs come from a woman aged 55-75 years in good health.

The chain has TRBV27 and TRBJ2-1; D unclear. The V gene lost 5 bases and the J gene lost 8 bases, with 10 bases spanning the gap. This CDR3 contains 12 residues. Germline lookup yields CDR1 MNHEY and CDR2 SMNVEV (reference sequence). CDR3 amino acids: CASSRIKDEQFF. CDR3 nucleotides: TGTGCCAGCAGTCGCATTAAGGATGAGCAGTTCTTC.

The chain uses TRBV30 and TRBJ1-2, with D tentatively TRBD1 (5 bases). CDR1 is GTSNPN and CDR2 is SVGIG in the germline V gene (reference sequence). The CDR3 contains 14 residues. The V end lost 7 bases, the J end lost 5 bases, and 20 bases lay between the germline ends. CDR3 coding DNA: TGTGCCTCCTCCGGGACGGCCCATTCTTATGGCTACACCTTC. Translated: CASSGTAHSYGYTF.

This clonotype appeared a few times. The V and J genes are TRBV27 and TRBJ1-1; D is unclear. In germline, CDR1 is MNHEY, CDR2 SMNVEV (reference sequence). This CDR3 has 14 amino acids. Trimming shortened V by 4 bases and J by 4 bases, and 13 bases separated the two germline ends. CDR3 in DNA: TGTGCCAGCAGTTCCCCCGGAGAGCTCACTGAAGCTTTCTTT. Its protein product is CASSSPGELTEAFF.

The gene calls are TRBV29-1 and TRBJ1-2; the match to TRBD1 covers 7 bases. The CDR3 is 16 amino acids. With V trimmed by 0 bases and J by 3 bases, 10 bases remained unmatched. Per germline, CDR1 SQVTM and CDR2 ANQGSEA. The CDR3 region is CSVEDRGEGAHYGYTF. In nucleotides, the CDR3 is TGCAGCGTTGAAGATAGGGGAGAGGGGGCTCACTATGGCTACACCTTC.

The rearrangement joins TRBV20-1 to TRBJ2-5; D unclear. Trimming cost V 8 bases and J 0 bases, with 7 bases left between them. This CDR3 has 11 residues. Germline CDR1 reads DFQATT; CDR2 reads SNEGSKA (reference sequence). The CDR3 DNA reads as TGCAGTTCTGGGGACCAAGAGACCCAGTACTTC. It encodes CSSGDQETQYF.

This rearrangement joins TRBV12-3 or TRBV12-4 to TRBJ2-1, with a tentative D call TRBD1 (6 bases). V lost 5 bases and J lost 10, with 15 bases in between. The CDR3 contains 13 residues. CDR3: CASSVTWDTEQFF. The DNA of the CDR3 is TGTGCCAGCAGTGTAACTTGGGACACCGAGCAGTTCTTC.

CDR3 coding DNA: TGCAGTGCTAGATTTCGCGGGAGTCAGAGTTTGGGAAGCTCCTACAATGAGCAGTTCTTC. It codes for CSARFRGSQSLGSSYNEQFF. The V gene is TRBV20-1, the J gene TRBJ2-1; 7 bases are a match to TRBD2. After removal of 2 bases from V and 0 bases from J, the junction contained 19 bases not matched to a gene. Germline CDR1 reads DFQATT; CDR2 reads SNEGSKA (reference sequence). This CDR3 is built from 20 residues.

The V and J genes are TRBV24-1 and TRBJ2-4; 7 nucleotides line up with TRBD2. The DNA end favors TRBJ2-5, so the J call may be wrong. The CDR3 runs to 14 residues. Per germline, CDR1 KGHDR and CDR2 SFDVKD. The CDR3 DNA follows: TGTGCCCCCAAAGGTCGGCTAGCGGAAGAGACCCAGTACTTC. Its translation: CAPKGRLAEETQYF.

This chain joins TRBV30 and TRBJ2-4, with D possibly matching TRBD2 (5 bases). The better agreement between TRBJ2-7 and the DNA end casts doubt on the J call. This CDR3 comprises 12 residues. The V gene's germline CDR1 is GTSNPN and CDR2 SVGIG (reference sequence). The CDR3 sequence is CAWSLAGDEQYF. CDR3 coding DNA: TGTGCCTGGAGCCTAGCCGGCGACGAGCAGTACTTC.

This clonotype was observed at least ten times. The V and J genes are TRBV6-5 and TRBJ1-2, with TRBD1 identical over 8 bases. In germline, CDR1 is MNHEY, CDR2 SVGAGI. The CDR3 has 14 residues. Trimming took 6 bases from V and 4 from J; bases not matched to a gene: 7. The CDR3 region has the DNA TGTGCCAGCAGCTCCGGACAGGGTCGCTATGGCTACACCTTC. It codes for CASSSGQGRYGYTF.

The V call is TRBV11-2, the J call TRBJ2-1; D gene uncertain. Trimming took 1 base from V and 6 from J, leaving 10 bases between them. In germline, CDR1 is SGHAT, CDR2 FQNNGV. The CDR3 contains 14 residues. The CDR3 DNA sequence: TGTGCCAGCAGCTTAGGTCAGAAGAGCAATGAGCAGTTCTTC. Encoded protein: CASSLGQKSNEQFF.

This CDR3 reads CASSTTGRGTEAFF. The CDR3 region has the DNA TGTGCCAGCAGTACGACAGGGCGCGGTACTGAAGCTTTCTTT. This sequence joins TRBV6-2 or TRBV6-3 and TRBJ1-1; 7 bases align to TRBD1. The trim removed 5 bases at V and 5 bases at J, leaving 8 bases unmatched. The CDR3 sequence is 14 residues long. Germline CDR1 is MNHEY and CDR2 is SVGEGT.

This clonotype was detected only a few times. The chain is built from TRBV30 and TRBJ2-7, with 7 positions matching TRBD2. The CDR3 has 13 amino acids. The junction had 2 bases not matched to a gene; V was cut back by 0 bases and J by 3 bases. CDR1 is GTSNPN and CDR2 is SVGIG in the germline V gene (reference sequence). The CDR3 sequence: CAWSVIAGYEQYF. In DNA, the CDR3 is TGTGCCTGGAGTGTAATAGCGGGCTACGAGCAGTACTTC.

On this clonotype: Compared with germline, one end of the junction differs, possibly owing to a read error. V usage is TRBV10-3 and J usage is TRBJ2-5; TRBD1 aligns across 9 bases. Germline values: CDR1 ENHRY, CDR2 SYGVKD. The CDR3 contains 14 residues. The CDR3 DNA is TGTGCCATCAGGCCAGGACAGGGGCAAGGGACCCAGTACTTC. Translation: CAIRPGQGQGTQYF.

For the CDR3, the DNA is TGCGCCAGCAGCCCCAGGGGGCTCTCGGAGACCCAGTACTTC. This gives the protein CASSPRGLSETQYF. This chain uses TRBV5-1 with TRBJ2-5; 8 bases line up with TRBD1. Trimming cost V 4 bases and J 5 bases; bases outside gene matches: 7. Germline V gene sequence: CDR1 SGHRS, CDR2 YFSETQ. The CDR3 is made up of 14 amino acids. Complete variable domain (other parts from reference TRBV5-1 and TRBJ2-5): KAGVTQTPRYLIKTRGQQVTLSCSPISGHRSVSWYQQTPGQGLQFLFEYFSETQRNKGNFPGRFSGRQFSNSRSEMNVSTLELGDSALYLCASSPRGLSETQYFGPGTRLLVL.

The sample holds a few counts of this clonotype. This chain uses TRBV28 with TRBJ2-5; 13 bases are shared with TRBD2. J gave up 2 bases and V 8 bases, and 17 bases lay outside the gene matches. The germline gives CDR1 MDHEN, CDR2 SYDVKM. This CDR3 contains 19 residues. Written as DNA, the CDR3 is TGTGCCAGCCAAGGCCAGGGGACAGGGACTAGCGGGGAACAAGAGACCCAGTACTTC. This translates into CASQGQGTGTSGEQETQYF.